What follows are 17 T cell receptor beta chains derived from one specimen sequenced in a study of blood T cell repertoires in COVID-19. Method: immunoSEQ multiplex PCR; TCRdb's copy keeps in-frame clones and lacks some. The sample has 140,000 to 150,000 clones; nearly 90% are singletons. What was sequenced was peripheral blood. Every receptor here comes from a man between 65 and 85 years old with acute or convalescent COVID-19.

This chain joins TRBV18 and TRBJ1-1, with D perhaps matching TRBD1 (5 bases). The V end lost 2 bases, the J end lost 1 base, and 14 bases lay between the germline ends. The CDR3 has 16 amino acids. Germline CDR1 and CDR2: KGHSH and LQKENI. Here the CDR3 DNA reads TGTGCCAGCTCACCAAACGGGGGTTCCGGGAACACTGAAGCTTTCTTT. Its protein is CASSPNGGSGNTEAFF.

The J gene is TRBJ2-3, the V gene TRBV18; tentative D call: TRBD1 (5 bases). The CDR3 contains 14 residues. V was pared by 2 bases and J by 2 bases, with 8 bases between. Germline V gene lookup returns CDR1 KGHSH and CDR2 LQKENI. This CDR3 reads CASSPNRNTDTQYF. CDR3 in DNA: TGTGCCAGCTCACCAAACAGGAACACAGATACGCAGTATTTT.

This clone was picked up a small number of times. The gene calls are TRBV6-5 and TRBJ1-4; 7 bases map to TRBD1. With 6 bases clipped from V and 7 bases from J, the junction kept 11 bases outside the gene matches. Germline loops: CDR1 MNHEY, CDR2 SVGAGI. This CDR3 is 15 amino acids long. CDR3 bases: TGTGCCAGCAGCCTACAGGGGTCTAGTGCTGAAAAACTGTTTTTT. This gives the protein CASSLQGSSAEKLFF.

The V call is TRBV5-8, the J call TRBJ2-3, with D perhaps matching TRBD1 (6 bases). V was trimmed by 4 bases and J by 4 bases, leaving 10 bases between them. This CDR3 comprises 13 residues. Germline V gene data show CDR1 as SGHTS and CDR2 as YDEGEE. CDR3 protein: CASSPYRADTQYF. Written as DNA, the CDR3 is TGTGCCAGCAGCCCCTACAGGGCAGATACGCAGTATTTT.

The rearrangement joins TRBV7-8 to TRBJ2-7; 10 bases are shared with TRBD1. The CDR3 extends over 14 amino acids. Germline V lookup: CDR1 SGHVS, CDR2 FQNEAQ. Trimming removed 5 bases from V and 2 bases from J; junction bases left unmatched: 3. The CDR3: CASSAGTGAYEQYF. The DNA for the CDR3 is TGTGCCAGCAGCGCCGGGACAGGGGCCTACGAGCAGTACTTC. The full variable domain, with the rest looked up from reference TRBV7-8 and TRBJ2-7, is GAGVSQSPRYKVAKRGQDVALRCDPISGHVSLFWYQQALGQGPEFLTYFQNEAQLDKSGLPSDRFFAERPEGSVSTLKIQRTQQEDSAVYLCASSAGTGAYEQYFGPGTRLTVT.

This clone was recorded only once. V gene TRBV2 combines with J gene TRBJ2-2; TRBD1 matches 8 bases. Trimming removed 5 bases from V and 3 bases from J; junction bases left unmatched: 5. Germline CDR1 reads SNHLY; CDR2 reads FYNNEI. The CDR3 length is 15 residues. The CDR3 sequence: CASSPTGGDTGELFF. DNA of the CDR3: TGTGCCAGCAGTCCAACAGGGGGAGACACCGGGGAGCTGTTTTTT.

V is TRBV2 and J is TRBJ1-6; 7 bases map to TRBD1. Looked up from germline, CDR1 is SNHLY and CDR2 is FYNNEI. CDR3 size: 15 residues. The V segment lost 4 bases and the J segment 7 bases; nucleotides outside the gene matches: 7. DNA for the CDR3: TGTGCCAGCAGTGCCCGGGACAGCACCAATTCACCCCTCCACTTT. It codes for CASSARDSTNSPLHF.

This clone came up a few times. J is TRBJ2-1 and V is TRBV19; 9 positions match TRBD1. From germline, CDR1 is LNHDA and CDR2 SQIVND (reference sequence). The V and J ends lost 5 bases and 0 bases, in that order; junction bases with no gene match: 8. The length of the CDR3 is 17 residues. The CDR3 loop reads CASSRTMDRGSYNEQFF. The CDR3 coding sequence is TGTGCCAGTAGTCGAACTATGGACAGGGGCTCCTACAATGAGCAGTTCTTC.

This rearrangement joins TRBV5-1 to TRBJ2-7; 12 bases fit TRBD1. V shed 1 base and J 7 bases; nucleotides not matched to a gene: 9. From germline, CDR1 is SGHRS and CDR2 YFSETQ. The CDR3 is 16 residues long. The DNA for the CDR3 is TGCGCCAGCAGCTTGCTCCCGGGACAGGGGGCGCGGGAGCAGTACTTC. Protein: CASSLLPGQGAREQYF. Full variable domain (outside the CDR3, taken from reference TRBV5-1 and TRBJ2-7): KAGVTQTPRYLIKTRGQQVTLSCSPISGHRSVSWYQQTPGQGLQFLFEYFSETQRNKGNFPGRFSGRQFSNSRSEMNVSTLELGDSALYLCASSLLPGQGAREQYFGPGTRLTVT.

The chain joins TRBV30 to TRBJ1-2, with D possibly matching TRBD1 (6 bases). Germline CDR1 GTSNPN, CDR2 SVGIG (reference sequence). There are 12 residues in the CDR3. V was trimmed by 2 bases and J by 5 bases, leaving 9 bases between them. The CDR3 sequence: CAWSPGQYGYTF. Written as DNA, the CDR3 is TGTGCCTGGAGTCCCGGACAGTATGGCTACACCTTC.

The chain couples TRBV27 to TRBJ2-5; D may be TRBD1 (6 bases). Germline V CDR1 and CDR2: MNHEY, SMNVEV (reference sequence). The CDR3 spans 13 residues. V lost 9 bases and J 6 bases, leaving 17 bases between the germline ends. This CDR3 is CASTNRVLKTQYF. Here the CDR3 DNA reads TGTGCCAGTACTAACAGGGTATTGAAGACCCAGTACTTC.

V gene TRBV5-5 combines with J gene TRBJ2-7, with TRBD2 matching 8 bases. CDR1 and CDR2 from the germline V gene are SGHKS and YYEKEE (reference sequence). Germline trimming cut 2 bases from V and 0 bases from J; bases unmatched to any gene: 1. CDR3 length: 14 amino acids. The CDR3 here is CASSFSGDSYEQYF. The CDR3 coding sequence is TGTGCCAGCAGCTTTAGCGGGGACTCCTACGAGCAGTACTTC.

This chain uses TRBV6-5 with TRBJ1-6; 8 nucleotides agree with TRBD1. CDR1 and CDR2 (germline): MNHEY, SVGAGI. J was trimmed by 7 bases and V by 6 bases; bases with no gene match: 5. The CDR3 consists of 14 residues. The CDR3 loop is CASSPGGINSPLHF. The DNA for the CDR3 is TGTGCCAGCAGCCCAGGGGGCATAAATTCACCCCTCCACTTT.

The V call is TRBV27, the J call TRBJ1-5; D is undetermined. Germline CDR1 MNHEY, CDR2 SMNVEV (reference sequence). CDR3 size: 14 residues. V was pared by 5 bases and J by 4 bases, with 12 bases between. CDR3 DNA sequence: TGTGCCAGCAGTCCCCCGGGGTTTAATCAGCCCCAGCATTTT. Protein sequence: CASSPPGFNQPQHF.

The chain combines TRBV24-1 with TRBJ2-3, with TRBD1 identical over 10 bases. This CDR3 contains 17 residues. Trimming cost V 4 bases and J 1 base; bases outside gene matches: 7. CDR1 KGHDR and CDR2 SFDVKD come from the germline V gene. Here the CDR3 DNA reads TGTGCCACCAGTGACTGGGGAGGGACAGGGGGCACAGATACGCAGTATTTT. Residues: CATSDWGGTGGTDTQYF.

The chain is built from TRBV2 and TRBJ1-3; 8 nucleotides match TRBD1. CDR1 is SNHLY, CDR2 FYNNEI, per germline. The CDR3 runs 14 residues. The trim removed 1 base at V and 4 bases at J, leaving 0 bases unmatched. In DNA, the CDR3 is TGTGCCAGCAGTGAAGGGACAGGGGGAAACACCATATATTTT. Translation gives CASSEGTGGNTIYF.

This rearrangement joins TRBV11-1 to TRBJ2-7; 9 nucleotides line up with TRBD2. Trimming took 8 bases from V and 2 from J; bases not matched to a gene: 7. Germline loops: CDR1 SGHAT, CDR2 FQDESV (reference sequence). This CDR3 spans 14 amino acids. CDR3 loop: CASAKAGGAYEQYF. The CDR3 DNA reads TGTGCCAGCGCGAAAGCGGGAGGCGCCTACGAGCAGTACTTC.